A selection of T cell receptor beta chains follows, all from one sample in a study of molecular identifiers for immune sequencing clone quantification. TCRdb passed the PCR reads through MiXCR, listing each CDR3 protein once. Of about 510,000 distinct CDR3 sequences in the sample, about 25% were seen once. Sequencing used naive CD8+ T cells from blood, with Jurkat cell RNA spiked in. These receptors all come from a human donor in good health. Some libraries in this study had Jurkat cell RNA spiked in. Each CDR3 is given with its conserved first and last residue. D genes are given only for firm matches. Expanded clones are given a class, and other clones once, few, many or no size at all.

j_gene | d_gene | v_gene | abundance | CDR3nt | CDR3aa
TRBJ2-3 | . | TRBV27 | few | TGTGCCAGCAGTAATTCGGGGTTCGCCACAGATACGCAGTATTTT | CASSNSGFATDTQYF
TRBJ2-3 | . | TRBV12-3/TRBV12-4 | . | TGTGCCAGCGCCGCCCGAGGGTACGGGAGCACAGATACGCAGTATTTT | CASAARGYGSTDTQYF
TRBJ1-3 | TRBD1 | TRBV18 | . | TGTGCCAGCTCACTTGGGACAGACGGCTCTGGAAACACCATATATTTT | CASSLGTDGSGNTIYF
TRBJ2-1 | . | TRBV6-2/TRBV6-3 | few | TGTGCCAGCAGTCCCGGGACTGAGCGGTTCTTC | CASSPGTERFF
TRBJ2-1 | TRBD2 | TRBV19 | . | TGTGCCAGTTCCCCGGGGGGGTTTATGGGTGCGCAGTTCTTC | CASSPGGFMGAQFF
TRBJ2-1 | . | TRBV6-2/TRBV6-3 | few | TGTGCCAGCAGTGGAGGGGCCAGGGGGTACATAGGGCAGTTCTTC | CASSGGARGYIGQFF
TRBJ2-7 | TRBD2 | TRBV10-3 | . | TGTGCCATCAGTACCCCGGGACTAGCCTACGAGCAGTACTTC | CAISTPGLAYEQYF
TRBJ2-3 | . | TRBV19 | . | TGTGCCAGTAGGGAGGAGGACCCCACAGATACGCAGTATTTT | CASREEDPTDTQYF
TRBJ2-7 | TRBD1 | TRBV28 | . | TGTGCCAGCAGTGATAGGACAGGTCCCTACGAGCAGTACTTC | CASSDRTGPYEQYF
TRBJ2-2 | TRBD2 | TRBV9 | many | TGTGCCAGCAGTCACGGAAGCGGGAGCTACGCCGGGGAGCTGTTTTTT | CASSHGSGSYAGELFF
TRBJ2-1 | TRBD1 | TRBV7-9 | . | TGTGCCAGCACGGGACAGGCCTACAATGAGCAGTTCTTC | CASTGQAYNEQFF
TRBJ1-4 | . | TRBV29-1 | many | TGCAGCGTTGAAGAATTGGACCCTTGGGAAAAACTGTTTTTT | CSVEELDPWEKLFF
TRBJ1-2 | . | TRBV28 | many | TGTGCCAGCATTCGGACGCTAGAAGAGGGCTATGGCTACACCTTC | CASIRTLEEGYGYTF
TRBJ2-7 | . | TRBV2 | few | TGTGCCAGCAGTCCTAGCCCGGCGGCACCTATATCCTACGAGCAGTACTTC | CASSPSPAAPISYEQYF
TRBJ2-3 | TRBD1 | TRBV7-9 | many | TGTGCCAGCAGCCCCCGGACAGGGCTGAACACAGATACGCAGTATTTT | CASSPRTGLNTDTQYF
TRBJ2-1 | TRBD2 | TRBV11-2 | few | TGTGCCAGCAGCCTAGGGGAGGGCTCCTACAATGAGCAGTTCTTC | CASSLGEGSYNEQFF
TRBJ1-1 | . | TRBV19 | . | TGTGCCAGTAGTATAGCCGATAACACTGGAGCTTTCTTT | CASSIADNTGAFF
TRBJ2-2 | . | TRBV5-1 | few | TGCGCCAGCAGCTTAAGACAAACGAACACCGGGGAGCTGTTTTTT | CASSLRQTNTGELFF
TRBJ2-3 | TRBD2 | TRBV9 | many | TGTGCCAGCAGCGTAAATCTAGCGGGAACCACAGATACGCAGTATTTT | CASSVNLAGTTDTQYF
TRBJ1-4 | TRBD1 | TRBV7-9 | . | TGTGCCAGCAGCTTATTTGGGACAGGGTCAGAAAAACTGTTTTTT | CASSLFGTGSEKLFF
TRBJ1-1 | . | TRBV20-1 | many | TGCAGTGCTGAGGGGGGGCAAGATCGAAGGAACACTGAAGCTTTCTTT | CSAEGGQDRRNTEAFF
TRBJ2-1 | . | TRBV29-1 | few | TGCAGCGTTGCGGAGGGCCCCTACAATGAGCAGTTCTTC | CSVAEGPYNEQFF